Detailed here is one TCR beta chain. These data are taken from a study of blood T cell repertoires in COVID-19. TCRdb's table, derived via immunoSEQ multiplex PCR, lists solely in-frame clones and lacks some. Counted here are about 140,000 clones, more than 85% occurring once; the ten biggest clones make up approximately 5.4%. The sample taken for sequencing was peripheral blood. The TCR originated in a human donor in a cohort sampled during active COVID-19.

The CDR3 DNA reads as TGTGCCAGCAGCTCCGGACAGGGTCCGAACACCGGGGAGCTGTTTTTT. Protein: CASSSGQGPNTGELFF. This chain connects TRBV7-9 to TRBJ2-2, with 8 nucleotides matching TRBD1. CDR3 size: 16 residues. The trim removed 4 bases at V and 0 bases at J, leaving 4 bases unmatched. Germline assignment: CDR1 SEHNR and CDR2 FQNEAQ (reference sequence).